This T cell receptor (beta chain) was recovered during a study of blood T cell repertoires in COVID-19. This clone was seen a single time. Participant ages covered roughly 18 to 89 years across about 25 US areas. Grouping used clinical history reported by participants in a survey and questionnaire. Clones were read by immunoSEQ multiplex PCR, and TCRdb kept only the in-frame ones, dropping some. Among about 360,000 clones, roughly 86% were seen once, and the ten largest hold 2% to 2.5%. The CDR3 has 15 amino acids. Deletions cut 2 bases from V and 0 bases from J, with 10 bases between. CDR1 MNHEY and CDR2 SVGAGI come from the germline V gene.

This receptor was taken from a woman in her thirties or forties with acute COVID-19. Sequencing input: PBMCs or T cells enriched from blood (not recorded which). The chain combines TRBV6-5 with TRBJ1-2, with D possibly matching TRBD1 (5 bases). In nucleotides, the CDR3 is TGTGCCAGCAGTTACGGGGCAGAAGCTAACTATGGCTACACCTTC. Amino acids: CASSYGAEANYGYTF.